A single sample is the source of the 25 T cell receptor beta chains below, sequenced in a study of shared clonotypes between healthy human individuals. Some clones are missing from TCRdb's copy, which holds only in-frame ones; the method was immunoSEQ multiplex PCR. The table records 2,500,000 or so clones, roughly nine tenths of them present only once. What was sequenced was naive CD4+ T cells sorted from blood. The subset here: CD45RA+ positively selected. The receptors originated from a man aged 18 to 35 in good health.

The CDR3 DNA follows: TGCGCCAGCACAGCGGGGGACACAGATACGCAGTATTTT. It translates to CASTAGDTDTQYF. The chain couples TRBV5-1 to TRBJ2-3, with 8 bases fitting TRBD2. Germline loops: CDR1 SGHRS, CDR2 YFSETQ. CDR3 length: 13 amino acids. The trim removed 6 bases at V and 2 bases at J, leaving 2 bases unmatched.

The chain employs TRBV6-1 and TRBJ1-1; D remains ambiguous. The CDR3 totals 15 residues. Between the trimmed V and J ends, which lost 6 bases and 1 base, there was a span of 15 bases. CDR1 MNHNS and CDR2 SASEGT come from the germline V gene. The CDR3 region has the DNA TGTGCCAGCAGGTTCCGGGGTTTGGCGAACACTGAAGCTTTCTTT. Protein: CASRFRGLANTEAFF.

The genes are TRBV7-9 and TRBJ1-6; tentatively, D is TRBD1 (5 bases). CDR3 length: 15 amino acids. CDR1 is SEHNR, CDR2 FQNEAQ, per germline (reference sequence). V was pared by 5 bases and J by 5 bases, with 13 bases between. The chain's CDR3 is CASSTRDRDNSPLHF. The CDR3 DNA reads as TGTGCCAGCAGCACGCGGGACCGGGATAATTCACCCCTCCACTTT.

V usage is TRBV6-1 and J usage is TRBJ2-3; 8 nucleotides line up with TRBD2. After removal of 3 bases from V and 1 base from J, the junction contained 6 bases not matched to a gene. The CDR3 is 16 residues long. Germline V CDR1 and CDR2: MNHNS, SASEGT. The CDR3 protein is CASSEGAGGRTDTQYF. The CDR3 region has the DNA TGTGCCAGCAGTGAGGGGGCGGGGGGCCGCACAGATACGCAGTATTTT.

Concerning this clone itself: Other DNA sequences in the sample encode the same CDR3. The J gene is TRBJ2-2, the V gene TRBV2; 7 nucleotides match TRBD1. Germline assignment: CDR1 SNHLY and CDR2 FYNNEI. After removal of 3 bases from V and 6 bases from J, the junction contained 1 base not matched to a gene. The CDR3 spans 13 residues. CDR3 in DNA: TGTGCCAGCAGTGAGCAGGGGGCCGGGGAGCTGTTTTTT. Translated: CASSEQGAGELFF.

The chain employs TRBV21-1 and TRBJ1-6; no check of the table's D call, TRBD1, against the DNA was made. TRBV21-1 corresponds to a pseudogene. This CDR3 has 16 amino acids. CDR3 amino acids: CASSKDYGTENSPLHF. CDR3 in DNA: TGTGCCAGCAGCAAAGATTACGGGACAGAGAATTCACCCCTCCACTTT.

A remark on this clone: Other DNA sequences from this sample encode an identical CDR3 as well. The chain has TRBV5-1 and TRBJ2-7, with TRBD2 matching over 7 bases. Germline-derived CDR1 and CDR2 are SGHRS and YFSETQ. The CDR3 has 14 amino acids. V shed 4 bases and J 0 bases; nucleotides not matched to a gene: 4. DNA for the CDR3: TGCGCCAGCAGCCCGCGGGGGAGCTCCTACGAGCAGTACTTC. This codes for CASSPRGSSYEQYF.

The chain joins TRBV6-6 to TRBJ1-1, with D possibly TRBD1 on 5 matching bases. The germline CDR1 and CDR2 sequences are MNHNY and SVGAGI (reference sequence). The CDR3 is 16 residues long. Trimming took off 0 bases at V and 1 base at J, with 12 bases between the two ends. CDR3 nucleotides: TGTGCCAGCAGTTACTCCGGGGACTTATCGAACACTGAAGCTTTCTTT. It codes for CASSYSGDLSNTEAFF.

In DNA, the CDR3 is TGTGCCAGCAGTCCCTCCGGGGTAGCGGGAGATGAGCAGTTCTTC. Translating it yields CASSPSGVAGDEQFF. The V gene is TRBV6-5, the J gene TRBJ2-1; TRBD2 matches 9 bases. The CDR3 spans 15 residues. Germline loops: CDR1 MNHEY, CDR2 SVGAGI. V shed 5 bases and J 8 bases; nucleotides not matched to a gene: 10.

As to this clone: The sample carries other DNA sequences with the same CDR3. The rearrangement links TRBV18 to TRBJ2-3; no firm D call. This CDR3 has 16 residues. Germline CDR1 reads KGHSH; CDR2 reads LQKENI. The germline V and J ends were trimmed by 0 bases and 1 base, with 11 bases remaining between them. For the CDR3, the DNA is TGTGCCAGCTCACCACCCGGATGGGAAGGCACAGATACGCAGTATTTT. It yields the protein CASSPPGWEGTDTQYF.

The chain has TRBV7-2 and TRBJ1-5; tentative D call: TRBD1 (5 bases). CDR3 size: 15 residues. V lost 1 base and J 6 bases, leaving 13 bases between the germline ends. Germline V gives CDR1 SGHTA, CDR2 FQGNSA. CDR3 in amino acids: CASSLEASGPQPQHF. CDR3 nucleotides: TGTGCCAGCAGCTTAGAAGCGTCAGGGCCTCAGCCCCAGCATTTT.

In its sample, this clone was seen once. The chain has TRBV7-9 and TRBJ1-6; tentative D call: TRBD1 (6 bases). CDR1 is SEHNR, CDR2 FQNEAQ, per germline (reference sequence). This CDR3 region has 17 residues. Deletions cut 10 bases from V and 5 bases from J, with 24 bases between. CDR3 amino acids: CAIGSGGGGGNNSPLHF. Written as DNA, the CDR3 is TGTGCCATCGGCTCGGGGGGCGGCGGTGGAAATAATTCACCCCTCCACTTT.

On this clone: At the DNA level, this CDR3 is encoded by other sequences in the same sample as well. This chain joins TRBV9 and TRBJ1-3, with TRBD1 as a possible D gene (5 bases). Trimming shortened V by 2 bases and J by 1 base, and 13 bases separated the two germline ends. Germline values: CDR1 SGDLS, CDR2 YYNGEE. CDR3 length equals 16 residues. This CDR3 reads CASSVRGDGSGNTIYF. In DNA form, the CDR3 reads TGTGCCAGCAGCGTGAGGGGCGACGGTTCTGGAAACACCATATATTTT.

J is TRBJ1-2 and V is TRBV6-1; 7 nucleotides line up with TRBD1. This CDR3 comprises 11 residues. V was clipped by 5 bases and J by 9 bases; unmatched bases: 3. The V gene's germline CDR1 is MNHNS and CDR2 SASEGT. The CDR3 nucleotides read TGTGCCAGCAGTTTGACAGGGCGCTACACCTTC. Translation gives CASSLTGRYTF.

This clone has a handful of counts. The gene calls are TRBV30 and TRBJ1-5; D remains ambiguous. CDR3 length: 18 amino acids. From germline, CDR1 is GTSNPN and CDR2 SVGIG (reference sequence). Trimming shortened V by 0 bases and J by 2 bases, and 20 bases separated the two germline ends. CDR3 amino acids: CAWSVWQRGGYGNQPQHF. Written as DNA, the CDR3 is TGTGCCTGGAGTGTTTGGCAGAGAGGAGGATATGGCAATCAGCCCCAGCATTTT. The variable domain in full, with the rest retrieved from reference TRBV30 and TRBJ1-5, is SQTIHQWPATLVQPVGSPLSLECTVEGTSNPNLYWYRQAAGRGLQLLFYSVGIGQISSEVPQNLSASRPQDRQFILSSKKLLLSDSGFYLCAWSVWQRGGYGNQPQHFGDGTRLSIL.

This clone was detected only a few times. The sample has other DNA sequences that encode this CDR3 too. The chain is built from TRBV6-5 and TRBJ1-3; D gene unclear. CDR1 MNHEY and CDR2 SVGAGI come from the germline V gene. The length of the CDR3 is 13 residues. With 5 bases removed from V and 0 bases from J, the gap between germline ends came to 5 bases. Here the CDR3 DNA reads TGTGCCAGCAGTAGAGGCTCTGGAAACACCATATATTTT. Its translation is CASSRGSGNTIYF.

Remarks on this clone: Relative to the germline gene, one junction end is altered; a read error may explain this. V is TRBV10-2 and J is TRBJ1-5; D not resolved. Germline CDR1 reads WSHSY; CDR2 reads SAAADI. The CDR3 is made up of 13 amino acids. The CDR3 region has the DNA TGCGCCGGCAGTGAATTAGTTAATCAGCCCCAGCATTTT. It yields the protein CAGSELVNQPQHF.

The V and J genes are TRBV4-1 and TRBJ2-7; D possibly uses TRBD1 or TRBD2 (5 bases each). V lost 3 bases, J lost 6 bases, and 18 bases lay in between. The CDR3 spans 15 residues. CDR1 and CDR2 from the germline V gene are MGHRA and YSYEKL. Here the CDR3 DNA reads TGCGCCAGCAGCCACGAAACAGGACCCGCGGGCGAGCAGTACTTC. This sequence encodes CASSHETGPAGEQYF.

The rearrangement joins TRBV30 to TRBJ2-7; TRBD1 agrees at 8 bases. The CDR3 sequence is 16 residues long. Germline V gene lookup returns CDR1 GTSNPN and CDR2 SVGIG (reference sequence). After removal of 4 bases from V and 7 bases from J, the junction contained 18 bases not matched to a gene. This CDR3 is CAWNAGQGASYVEQYF. The CDR3 DNA is TGTGCCTGGAATGCCGGACAGGGAGCCTCTTACGTGGAGCAGTACTTC.

This clone was detected a few times. The chain couples TRBV6-6 to TRBJ1-2, with D maybe TRBD1 (5 bases). The CDR3 extends over 12 amino acids. The V gene's germline CDR1 is MNHNY and CDR2 SVGAGI (reference sequence). V was pared by 5 bases and J by 6 bases, with 10 bases between. CDR3 nucleotide sequence: TGTGCCAGCAGTGCGGAAGGGGATGGCTACACCTTC. This translates into CASSAEGDGYTF.

J is TRBJ2-3 and V is TRBV7-2, with 10 bases lining up with TRBD2. The V gene's germline CDR1 is SGHTA and CDR2 FQGNSA. V shed 5 bases, J shed 2 bases, and the junction held 7 bases outside the gene matches. This CDR3 has 16 residues. In DNA, the CDR3 is TGTGCCAGCAGCCCGACTAGCGGGCTTCACACAGATACGCAGTATTTT. Its protein product is CASSPTSGLHTDTQYF.

V is TRBV28 and J is TRBJ1-2, with 10 nucleotides matching TRBD1. The ends lost 2 bases at V and 6 bases at J; junction bases unmatched: 6. The germline V gene has CDR1 MDHEN and CDR2 SYDVKM. The CDR3 contains 15 residues. CDR3 sequence (DNA): TGTGCCAGCAGTTTACTGACAGGGGGCGAGGATGGCTACACCTTC. As protein: CASSLLTGGEDGYTF.

On this clone: Additional DNA sequences in this sample encode the identical CDR3. The chain joins TRBV7-8 to TRBJ2-7; 8 bases map to TRBD1. Per germline, CDR1 SGHVS and CDR2 FQNEAQ. The CDR3 sequence is 15 residues long. Trimming cost V 0 bases and J 1 base; bases outside gene matches: 2. The CDR3: CASSLARDRSYEQYF. The CDR3 DNA reads as TGTGCCAGCAGCTTAGCGAGGGACAGGTCCTACGAGCAGTACTTC.

Of note for this clone: Germline and junction disagree at one end, which may indicate a read error. The chain is built from TRBV5-1 and TRBJ1-4, with a weak D call TRBD1 (5 bases). CDR1 and CDR2 from the germline V gene are SGHRS and YFSETQ. The CDR3 is 15 amino acids. Here the CDR3 reads CASSLQEGPNQKLFF. The CDR3 coding sequence is TGCGCCAGCAGCTTACAGGAAGGTCCTAATCAAAAACTGTTTTTT.

The chain recombines TRBV5-1 with TRBJ1-4; D is ambiguous. Germline values: CDR1 SGHRS, CDR2 YFSETQ. The CDR3 covers 14 residues. Trimming pared 4 bases from V and 4 bases from J, leaving 11 bases between. The CDR3 protein is CASSQGRINEKLFF. CDR3 DNA sequence: TGCGCCAGCAGCCAAGGACGGATTAATGAAAAACTGTTTTTT.